These T cell receptor beta chains were read from a single sample in a study of blood T cell repertoires in COVID-19. Assay: immunoSEQ multiplex PCR; the TCRdb copy retains only in-frame clones and omits some. The sample has about 150,000 clones, 85% to 90% seen once. The sample taken for sequencing was peripheral blood. These receptors came from a man aged 55 to 70 with active or convalescent COVID-19. CDR3s leave out the opening cysteine and the closing phenylalanine or tryptophan. Size is stated for part of the rows, as once, few or many counts, or as a class when the clone is expanded.

v_gene,abundance,CDR3aa
TRBV2,.,ASTRLGQGAGELF
TRBV4-2,few,ASSQGGGGRAEQF
TRBV20-1,.,SASRGLPNTEAF
TRBV6-5,.,ASTGTSGGGELF
TRBV7-3,.,ASSLTTSGEGETQY
TRBV6-5,.,ASRKSGEGTEAF
TRBV6-7,.,ARTVANSPLH
TRBV5-5,few,ASSGRAAPTQY
TRBV18,few,ASSPQASNTEAF
TRBV5-5,.,ASSLKISVGLAGLTDTQY
TRBV11-2,.,ASSPRGTSGVNEQF
TRBV7-2,.,ASSPNYEQY
TRBV4-1,few,ASSQDQYGRGNNEQF
TRBV9,once,ATFGGILYGYT
TRBV24-1,.,ATSEGTGGHTDTQY
TRBV2,.,ARKQGLPYGANVLT
TRBV5-1,.,ASSLVPPGQGTYEQY
TRBV10-3,.,AITPPGRGHRGAV
TRBV5-1,.,ASSLSHSREQY
TRBV11-2,.,ASSLVDNYEQY
TRBV2,.,ASSERQGEGYT
TRBV7-9,.,ASSWTIGTSGGIYNEQF
TRBV24-1,.,ATSVNRGGGEKLF
TRBV20-1,few,SARVEREQY
TRBV13,.,ASSLEPGQGAFGYT
TRBV4-2,.,ASSQDLPGAPPSMQF
TRBV7-2,once,ASKLQGTAETQY
TRBV30,few,AWETANPEAF
TRBV28,once,ATEDTYNEQF
TRBV24-1,.,ATSDESGSEYNEQF
TRBV5-8,.,ASSLVAGKGAYEQY
TRBV5-4,once,ASSLSMRQMNTEAF
TRBV6-2/TRBV6-3,once,ASSYPSGTNHNEQF
TRBV5-1,.,ASSSFLAGGYNEQF
TRBV29-1,.,SVEGSGAEAF
TRBV11-3,.,ASSLGSWGPNGTDTQY
TRBV28,.,ASSSMGSSYNEQF
TRBV7-8,.,ASTTGNYGYT
TRBV27,.,ASSSEGSPLH
TRBV5-4,.,ASSPRLAGVETQY
TRBV2,.,ASSVGQGIYGYT
TRBV11-3,.,ASNPGSGNTIY
TRBV30,.,AWSVSQGYYYGYT